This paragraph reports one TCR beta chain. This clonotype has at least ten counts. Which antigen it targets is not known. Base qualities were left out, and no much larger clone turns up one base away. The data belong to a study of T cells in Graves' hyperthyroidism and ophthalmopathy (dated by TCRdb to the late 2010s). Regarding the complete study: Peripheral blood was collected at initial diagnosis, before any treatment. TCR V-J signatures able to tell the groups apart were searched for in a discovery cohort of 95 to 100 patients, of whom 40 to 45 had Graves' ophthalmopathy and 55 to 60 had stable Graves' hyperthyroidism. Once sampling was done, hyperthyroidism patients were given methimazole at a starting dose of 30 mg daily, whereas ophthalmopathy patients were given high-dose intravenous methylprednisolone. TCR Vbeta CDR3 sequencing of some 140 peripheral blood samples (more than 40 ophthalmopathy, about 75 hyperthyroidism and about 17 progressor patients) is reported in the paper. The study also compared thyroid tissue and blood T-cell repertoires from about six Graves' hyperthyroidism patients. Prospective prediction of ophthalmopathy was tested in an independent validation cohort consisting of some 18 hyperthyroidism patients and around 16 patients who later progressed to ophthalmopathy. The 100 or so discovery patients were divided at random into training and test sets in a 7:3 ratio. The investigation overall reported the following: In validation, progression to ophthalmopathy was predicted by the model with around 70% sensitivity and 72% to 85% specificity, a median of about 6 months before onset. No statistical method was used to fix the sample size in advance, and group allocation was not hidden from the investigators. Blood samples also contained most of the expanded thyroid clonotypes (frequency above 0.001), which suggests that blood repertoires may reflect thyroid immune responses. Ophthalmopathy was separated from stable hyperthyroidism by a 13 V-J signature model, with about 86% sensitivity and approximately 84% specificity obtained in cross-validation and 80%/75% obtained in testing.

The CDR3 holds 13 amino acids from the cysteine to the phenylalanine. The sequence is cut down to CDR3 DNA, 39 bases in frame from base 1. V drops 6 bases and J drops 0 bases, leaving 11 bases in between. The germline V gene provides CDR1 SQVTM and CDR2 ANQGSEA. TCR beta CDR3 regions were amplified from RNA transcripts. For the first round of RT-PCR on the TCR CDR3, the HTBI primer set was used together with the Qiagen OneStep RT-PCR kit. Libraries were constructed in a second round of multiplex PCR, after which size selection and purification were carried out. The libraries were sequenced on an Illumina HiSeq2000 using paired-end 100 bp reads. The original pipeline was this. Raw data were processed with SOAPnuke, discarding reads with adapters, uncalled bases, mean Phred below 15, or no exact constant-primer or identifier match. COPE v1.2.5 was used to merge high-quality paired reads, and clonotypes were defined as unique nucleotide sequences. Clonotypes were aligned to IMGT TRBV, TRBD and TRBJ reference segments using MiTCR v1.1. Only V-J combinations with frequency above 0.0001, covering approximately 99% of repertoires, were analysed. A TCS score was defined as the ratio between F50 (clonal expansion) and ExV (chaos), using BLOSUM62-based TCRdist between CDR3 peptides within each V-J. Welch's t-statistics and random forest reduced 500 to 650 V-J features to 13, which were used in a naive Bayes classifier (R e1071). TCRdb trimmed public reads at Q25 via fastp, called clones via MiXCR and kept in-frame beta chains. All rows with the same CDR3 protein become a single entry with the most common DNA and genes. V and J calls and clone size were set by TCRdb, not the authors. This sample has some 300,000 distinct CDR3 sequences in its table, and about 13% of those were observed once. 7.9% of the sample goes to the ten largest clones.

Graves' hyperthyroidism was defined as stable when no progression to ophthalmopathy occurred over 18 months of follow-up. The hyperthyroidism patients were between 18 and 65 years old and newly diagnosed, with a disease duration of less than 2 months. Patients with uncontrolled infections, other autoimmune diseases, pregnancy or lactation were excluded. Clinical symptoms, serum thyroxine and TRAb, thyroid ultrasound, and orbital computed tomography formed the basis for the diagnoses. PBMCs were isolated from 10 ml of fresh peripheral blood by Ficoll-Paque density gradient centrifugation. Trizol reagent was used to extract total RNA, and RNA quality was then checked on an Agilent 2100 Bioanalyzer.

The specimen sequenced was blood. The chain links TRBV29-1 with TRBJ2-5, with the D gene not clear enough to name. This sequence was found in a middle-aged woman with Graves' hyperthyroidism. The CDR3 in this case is CSVVMGYQETQYF. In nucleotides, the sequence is TGCAGCGTAGTCATGGGGTACCAAGAGACCCAGTACTTC.